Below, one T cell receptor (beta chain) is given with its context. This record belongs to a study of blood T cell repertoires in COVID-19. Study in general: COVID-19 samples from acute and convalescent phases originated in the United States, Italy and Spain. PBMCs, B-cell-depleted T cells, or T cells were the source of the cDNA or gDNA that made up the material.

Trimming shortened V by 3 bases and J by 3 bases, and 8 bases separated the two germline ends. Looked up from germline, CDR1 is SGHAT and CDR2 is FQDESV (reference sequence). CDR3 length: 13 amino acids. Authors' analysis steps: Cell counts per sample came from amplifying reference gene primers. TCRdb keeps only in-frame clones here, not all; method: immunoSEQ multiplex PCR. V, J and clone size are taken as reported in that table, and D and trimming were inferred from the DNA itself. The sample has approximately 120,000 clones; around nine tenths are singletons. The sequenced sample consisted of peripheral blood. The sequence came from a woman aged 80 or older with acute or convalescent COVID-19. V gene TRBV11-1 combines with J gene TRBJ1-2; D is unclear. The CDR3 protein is CASSFNMDYGYTF. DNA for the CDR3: TGTGCCAGCAGCTTCAACATGGACTATGGCTACACCTTC.